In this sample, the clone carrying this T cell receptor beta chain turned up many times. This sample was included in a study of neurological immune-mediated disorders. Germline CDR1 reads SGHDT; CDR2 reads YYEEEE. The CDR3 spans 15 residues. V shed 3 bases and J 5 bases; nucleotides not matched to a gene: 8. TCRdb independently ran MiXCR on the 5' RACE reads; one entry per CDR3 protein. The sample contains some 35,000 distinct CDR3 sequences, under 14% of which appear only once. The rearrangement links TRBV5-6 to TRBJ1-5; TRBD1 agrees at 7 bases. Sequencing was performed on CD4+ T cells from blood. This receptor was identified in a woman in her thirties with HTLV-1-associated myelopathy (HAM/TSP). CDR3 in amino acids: CASSYYDRADQPQHF. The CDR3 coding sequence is TGTGCCAGCAGCTATTACGACAGGGCTGATCAGCCCCAGCATTTT.